This TCR beta chain derives from a study of CD8+ T cells in alopecia areata. Following extraction, RNA underwent reverse transcription to cDNA, which served as the sequencing template. Clones were read by immunoSEQ multiplex PCR, and TCRdb kept only the in-frame ones, dropping some. The table shows 180,000 or so clones, with around 64% occurring only once. The germline CDR1 and CDR2 sequences are SQVTM and ANQGSEA. This CDR3 region has 8 residues. Concerning this clone: Compared with germline, one end of the junction differs, possibly owing to a read error.

The receptor was derived from a human donor with alopecia areata. The source was CD8+ T cells sorted from blood, collected at week 0. The chain joins TRBV29-1 to TRBJ1-2; tentative D call: TRBD1 (6 bases). Here the CDR3 reads CSVPGHTF. The CDR3 DNA reads as TGCAGCGTCCCGGGACACACATTC.